Below, one TCR beta chain is given with its context. This CDR3 comprises 16 residues. V was shortened by 3 bases and J by 0 bases, with 14 bases between the two germline ends. Per the germline V gene, CDR1 is SGHRS and CDR2 is YFSETQ. The sample belongs to a study of technical replicates of blood from a handful of donors. Profiling relied on immunoSEQ multiplex PCR, and the TCRdb table lists in-frame clones only, not all of them. The sample includes roughly 83,000 clones, around nine tenths of them seen just once. This chain joins TRBV5-1 and TRBJ2-3; TRBD2 might be the D (5 bases). The source material was T cells isolated from PBMCs. The clonotype was recovered from a human donor in good health. The CDR3 DNA follows: TGCGCCAGCAGCTCGGTTAGCGTTGAGAGCACAGATACGCAGTATTTT. It is translated as CASSSVSVESTDTQYF.